This entry lists 3 T cell receptor beta chains sequenced from one sample in a study of T cells in Graves' hyperthyroidism and ophthalmopathy. TCR beta CDR3 sequences were amplified from RNA transcripts. Primed by the HTBI set, a first-round RT-PCR was run on the TCR CDR3. TCRdb called the multiplex PCR reads again in MiXCR, with one record for every CDR3 protein. The table records about 410,000 distinct CDR3 sequences, about 14% of them present only once. Source material: blood. These receptors all stem from a woman aged 25 to 39 with Graves' ophthalmopathy.

There are many counts of this clonotype. The chain is built from TRBV20-1 and TRBJ2-3; D is perhaps TRBD1 or TRBD2 (6 bases each). The CDR3 spans 12 residues. The V end lost 7 bases, the J end lost 1 base, and 9 bases lay between the germline ends. The V gene's germline CDR1 is DFQATT and CDR2 SNEGSKA (reference sequence). The CDR3 bases are TGCAGTGGGGGGGCAGGCACAGATACGCAGTATTTT. Translation: CSGGAGTDTQYF.

This clonotype was seen many times. The chain links TRBV28 to TRBJ2-5; the D call may be TRBD1 or TRBD2 (5 bases each). The germline V gene encodes CDR1 MDHEN and CDR2 SYDVKM. The CDR3 extends over 15 amino acids. Trimming removed 4 bases from V and 2 bases from J, with 14 bases in between. This CDR3 is CASSSLGTEQETQYF. The CDR3 DNA is TGTGCCAGCAGTTCCCTAGGGACGGAACAAGAGACCCAGTACTTC.

This rearrangement joins TRBV19 to TRBJ1-2; maybe TRBD1 (6 bases). Trimming pared 7 bases from V and 0 bases from J, leaving 12 bases between. The germline CDR1 and CDR2 sequences are LNHDA and SQIVND (reference sequence). There are 14 residues in the CDR3. The CDR3 here is CASIPTGANYGYTF. The CDR3 DNA reads TGTGCCAGTATTCCGACAGGAGCTAACTATGGCTACACCTTC.